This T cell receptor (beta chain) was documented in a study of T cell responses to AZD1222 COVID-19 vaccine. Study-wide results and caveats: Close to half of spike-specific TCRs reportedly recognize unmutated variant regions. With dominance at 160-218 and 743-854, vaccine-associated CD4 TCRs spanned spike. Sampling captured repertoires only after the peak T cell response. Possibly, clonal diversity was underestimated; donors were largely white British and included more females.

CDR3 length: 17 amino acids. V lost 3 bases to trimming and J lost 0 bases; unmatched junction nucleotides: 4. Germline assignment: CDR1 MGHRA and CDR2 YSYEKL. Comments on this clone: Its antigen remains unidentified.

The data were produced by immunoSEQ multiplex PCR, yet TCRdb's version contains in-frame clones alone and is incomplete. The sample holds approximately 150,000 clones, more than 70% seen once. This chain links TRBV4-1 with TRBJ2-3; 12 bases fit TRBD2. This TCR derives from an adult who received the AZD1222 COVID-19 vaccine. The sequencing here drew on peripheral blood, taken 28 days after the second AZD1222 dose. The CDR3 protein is CASSHRLAGGSTDTQYF. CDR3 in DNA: TGCGCCAGCAGCCACAGGCTAGCGGGAGGGAGCACAGATACGCAGTATTTT.